Sequencing of this T cell receptor beta chain was carried out in a study of blood T cell repertoires in COVID-19. On the study more broadly: The United States, Italy and Spain supplied acute and convalescent COVID-19 samples. T cells, B-cell-depleted T cells, or PBMCs supplied cDNA or gDNA.

The study drew participants aged about 18 to 90 years from fewer than 30 US areas. In the study's own analysis: Reference gene primer amplification gave nucleated cell count estimates. The assay was immunoSEQ multiplex PCR, and TCRdb's table has in-frame clones only and misses some. V, J and clone size are those of that table, while D and trimming were read from the DNA. The data contain 280,000 or so clones, 70% to 90% of them singletons. The CDR3 extends over 16 amino acids. With 0 bases removed from V and 4 bases from J, the gap between germline ends came to 15 bases. Germline values: CDR1 MNHEY, CDR2 SMNVEV (reference sequence).

The sequence was collected from a man between 25 and 39 years old who had recovered from COVID-19. Sequencing was done on a sample of PBMCs or T cells enriched from blood (not recorded which). The chain uses TRBV27 and TRBJ1-1; a possible D gene is TRBD1 (6 bases). CDR3 DNA sequence: TGTGCCAGCAGTTTATCGATTATGGGGGCCGGCACTGAAGCTTTCTTT. Translation: CASSLSIMGAGTEAFF.